This entry describes one TCR beta chain. The authors ran a second PCR of about 6 to 12 cycles using a sample-barcoded 5' primer and a J-beta primer mix. TCRdb re-called the 5' RACE reads through MiXCR, storing one row per CDR3 protein. Of under 2,000,000 distinct CDR3 sequences listed, 49% are singletons. The CDR3 runs 15 residues. CDR1 SEHNR and CDR2 FQNEAQ come from the germline V gene (reference sequence). V gave up 1 base and J gave up 2 bases, with 12 bases separating them. The sample comes from a study of blood T cells in healthy people across ages. This chain uses TRBV7-9 with TRBJ2-7; a weak D match, TRBD1 (8 bases). Material: blood. The source is a woman aged 40 to 50 in good health. The CDR3 sequence: CASSLGGGQAYEQYF. Here the CDR3 DNA reads TGTGCCAGCAGCTTAGGGGGGGGACAGGCCTACGAGCAGTACTTC.